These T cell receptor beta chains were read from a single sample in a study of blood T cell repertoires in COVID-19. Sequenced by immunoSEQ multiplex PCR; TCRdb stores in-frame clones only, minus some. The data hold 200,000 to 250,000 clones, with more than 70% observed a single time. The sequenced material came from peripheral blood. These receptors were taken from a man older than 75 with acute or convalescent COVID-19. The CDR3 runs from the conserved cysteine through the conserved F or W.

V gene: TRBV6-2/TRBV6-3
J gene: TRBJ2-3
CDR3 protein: CASSFNPLDRVGTDTQYF

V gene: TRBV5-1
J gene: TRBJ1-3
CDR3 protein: CASSLETGSGNTIYF

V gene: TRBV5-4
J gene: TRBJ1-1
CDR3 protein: CASSLQGYTEAFF

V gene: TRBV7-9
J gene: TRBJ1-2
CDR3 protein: CASSLGTGQGYTF

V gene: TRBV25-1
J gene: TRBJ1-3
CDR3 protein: CASRQGWDTIYF

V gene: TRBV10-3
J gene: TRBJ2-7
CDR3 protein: CATEAKVTGVQYF

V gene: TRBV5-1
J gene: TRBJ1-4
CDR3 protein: CASTPGGGEKLFF

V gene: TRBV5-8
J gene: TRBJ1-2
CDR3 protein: CASSSPDSRSNYGYTF

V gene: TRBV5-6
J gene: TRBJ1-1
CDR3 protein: CASSLGGGREAFF

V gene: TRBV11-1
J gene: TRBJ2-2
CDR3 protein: CASSIPGLPIGELFF

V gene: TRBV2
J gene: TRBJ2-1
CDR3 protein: CASSEQATYNEQFF

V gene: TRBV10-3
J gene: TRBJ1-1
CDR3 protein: CAISESGVNTEAFF

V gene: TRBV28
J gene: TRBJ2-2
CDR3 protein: CASSSGTGGENTGELFF

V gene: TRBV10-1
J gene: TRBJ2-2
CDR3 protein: CASTDTGELFF

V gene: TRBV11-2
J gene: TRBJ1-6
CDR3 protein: CASSRPRGVENSPLHF

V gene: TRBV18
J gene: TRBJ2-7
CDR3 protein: CASSQNHVRSSSYEQYF

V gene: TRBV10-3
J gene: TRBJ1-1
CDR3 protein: CAISWGVGTEAFF

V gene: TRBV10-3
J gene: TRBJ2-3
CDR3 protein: CAIRTGFGEDTQYF

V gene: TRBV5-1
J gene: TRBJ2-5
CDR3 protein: CASSPGQRGGVETQYF

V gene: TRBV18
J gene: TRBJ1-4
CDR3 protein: CASSPDRNEKLFF

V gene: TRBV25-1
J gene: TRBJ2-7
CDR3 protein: CARIVTYEQYF

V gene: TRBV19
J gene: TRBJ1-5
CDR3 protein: CASSDRAAQPQHF

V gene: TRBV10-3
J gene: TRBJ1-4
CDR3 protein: CAIWGGLNEKLFF

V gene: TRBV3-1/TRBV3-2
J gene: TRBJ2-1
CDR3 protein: CASSQGQGTYNEQFF

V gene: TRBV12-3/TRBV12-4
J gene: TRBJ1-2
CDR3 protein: CASRVSGTQRYTF

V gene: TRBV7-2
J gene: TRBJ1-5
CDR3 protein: CASSEGQSNQPQHF

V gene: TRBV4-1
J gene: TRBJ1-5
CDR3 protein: CASSRDRQASPAQHF

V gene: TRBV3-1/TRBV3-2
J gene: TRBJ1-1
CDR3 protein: CASSQIDRGTEAFF

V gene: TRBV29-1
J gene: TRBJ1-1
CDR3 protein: CSVGTNLNTEAFF

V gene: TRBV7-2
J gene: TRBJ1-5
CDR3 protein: CASSRATGLNQPQHF

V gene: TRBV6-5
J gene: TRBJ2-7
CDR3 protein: CASSYWGGEQYF

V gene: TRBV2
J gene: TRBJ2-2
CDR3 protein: CASSEDRVGELFF

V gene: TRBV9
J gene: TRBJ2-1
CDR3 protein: CASSVVPAGDNEQFF

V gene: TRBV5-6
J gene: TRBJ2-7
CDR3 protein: CASSLDAGGPYEQYF

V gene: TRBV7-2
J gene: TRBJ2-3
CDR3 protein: CASSPGTKDTDTQYF

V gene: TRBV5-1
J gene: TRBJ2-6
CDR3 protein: CASSSGTGTAGANVLTF

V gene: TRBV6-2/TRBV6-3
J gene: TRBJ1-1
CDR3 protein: CASSRRDPVSTEAFF

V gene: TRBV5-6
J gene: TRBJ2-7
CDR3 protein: CASRRHGTGSSFYEQYF

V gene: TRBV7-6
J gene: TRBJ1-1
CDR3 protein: CASSHNPGGVLNTEAFF

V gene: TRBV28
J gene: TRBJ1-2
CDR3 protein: CAILGQGRKANYGYTF

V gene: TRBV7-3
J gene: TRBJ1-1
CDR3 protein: CASSHQYGTEAFF

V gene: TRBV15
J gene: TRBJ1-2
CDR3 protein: CATSLAAGYGYGYTF

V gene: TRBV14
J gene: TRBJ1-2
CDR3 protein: CASSQDQPASGYTF

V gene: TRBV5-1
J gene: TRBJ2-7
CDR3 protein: CASSSGTGYDEQYF

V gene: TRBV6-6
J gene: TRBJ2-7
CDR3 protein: CASSYATSGYEQYF

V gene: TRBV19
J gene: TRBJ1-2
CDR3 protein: CASRDKGSYGYTF

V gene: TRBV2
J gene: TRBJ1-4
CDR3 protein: CASRIGASGREKLFF

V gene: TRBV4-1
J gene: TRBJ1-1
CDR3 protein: CASSQEGAGRAFF

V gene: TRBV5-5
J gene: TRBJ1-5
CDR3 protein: CASSRTFYSNQPQHF

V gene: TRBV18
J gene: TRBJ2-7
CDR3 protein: CASSPGTSGNYEQYF

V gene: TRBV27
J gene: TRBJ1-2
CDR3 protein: CASGTVQNYGYTF

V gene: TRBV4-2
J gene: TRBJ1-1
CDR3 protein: CASSQDMAGPIMNTEAFF

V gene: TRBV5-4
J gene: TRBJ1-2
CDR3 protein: CASSSQGERGYTF

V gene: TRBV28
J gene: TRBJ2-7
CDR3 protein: CASSFLLAPGTLSSYEQYF

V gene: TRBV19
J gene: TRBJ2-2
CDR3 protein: CASGTPNTGELFF

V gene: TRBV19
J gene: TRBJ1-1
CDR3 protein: CASTSGGAREAFF

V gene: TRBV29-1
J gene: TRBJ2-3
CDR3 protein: CSVVGSGFDSTDTQYF

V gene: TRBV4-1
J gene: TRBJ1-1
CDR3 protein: CASSQDRVGEAFF

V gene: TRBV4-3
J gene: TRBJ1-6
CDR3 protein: CASSQGVITRDSPLHF

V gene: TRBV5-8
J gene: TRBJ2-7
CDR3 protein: CASSLGAGSYEQYF